The next 29 T cell receptor beta chains were all read from a single sample in a study of TIL therapy for anti-PD-1-resistant metastatic lung cancer (dated by TCRdb to the early 2020s). TCR beta CDR3 regions were amplified from genomic DNA by bias-controlled multiplex PCR with the immunoSEQ v3 hsTCRB kit. TCRdb retrieved this table from immuneACCESS and kept in-frame rearrangements only. Not all clones are present; in checked studies, unresolved V genes account for under half, and no reason is known for the remainder. The sample profile shows some 90,000 clones; roughly 65% of them were found once. The top ten hold roughly 9.7% of the sample. Explained via the paper, the time point label denotes: pre-treatment sample, taken before nivolumab and TIL therapy. The baseline tumor samples, taken from the same resection that was used to grow TIL, were excised metastases, most often pleural nodules or supraclavicular lymph nodes.

Sequenced material: tumor tissue, taken at baseline. These TCRs come from a person between 25 and 79 years old with non-small cell lung cancer.

Only a few counts were recorded for this clone. V gene TRBV28 combines with J gene TRBJ2-7; no reliable D call. CDR3 length: 15 amino acids. Germline CDR1 and CDR2: MDHEN and SYDVKM. The ends were cut back, 6 bases at V and 3 bases at J, with 18 bases in the middle. The CDR3 DNA follows: TGTGCCAGCAGCCCGTTTGGCGTGACGAGCTACGAGCAGTACTTC. As protein: CASSPFGVTSYEQYF.

J is TRBJ2-1 and V is TRBV7-2, with 9 bases that match TRBD2. Germline assignment: CDR1 SGHTA and CDR2 FQGNSA. There are 15 residues in the CDR3. With 5 bases clipped from V and 8 bases from J, the junction kept 10 bases outside the gene matches. The CDR3 DNA is TGTGCCAGCAGCCCCCGAGGGAGCGGGAGGTATGAGCAGTTCTTC. Encoded protein: CASSPRGSGRYEQFF.

The sample holds one count of this clone. The gene calls are TRBV21-1 and TRBJ1-4; the table gives TRBD1 as D, unverified against the DNA. TRBV21-1 is marked as a pseudogene. The CDR3 runs to 14 residues. The CDR3 sequence: CASRRDREREKLFF. DNA for the CDR3: TGTGCCAGCAGGAGGGACAGGGAGCGCGAAAAACTGTTTTTT.

The table lists this clone with a few counts. The genes are TRBV28 and TRBJ1-2, with no clear D. The V and J ends lost 6 bases and 2 bases respectively, with 13 bases between them. The CDR3 loop spans 14 amino acids. CDR1 and CDR2 (germline): MDHEN, SYDVKM. The CDR3 coding sequence is TGTGCCAGCAGATCCCAAGCGGGGAACTATGGCTACACCTTC. Protein sequence: CASRSQAGNYGYTF.

This clone was observed a handful of times. V usage is TRBV6-5 and J usage is TRBJ1-1, with TRBD1 matching over 7 bases. Germline loops: CDR1 MNHEY, CDR2 SVGAGI. This CDR3 contains 14 residues. Trimming at V came to 6 bases and at J to 0 bases, leaving 4 bases not matched to a gene. DNA for the CDR3: TGTGCCAGCAGCAGGGGGAGGGTGAACACTGAAGCTTTCTTT. As protein: CASSRGRVNTEAFF.

The V call is TRBV6-5, the J call TRBJ1-2; no definite D call. The CDR3 runs 15 residues. CDR1 is MNHEY, CDR2 SVGAGI, per germline. The V gene lost 0 bases and the J gene lost 0 bases, with 8 bases spanning the gap. The CDR3 loop is CASSYSPRANYGYTF. The CDR3, as DNA: TGTGCCAGCAGTTACTCCCCGAGAGCTAACTATGGCTACACCTTC.

The rearrangement links TRBV29-1 to TRBJ2-5; D gene ambiguous. The germline V gene has CDR1 SQVTM and CDR2 ANQGSEA. The V and J ends lost 7 bases and 1 base respectively, with 4 bases between them. CDR3 length equals 10 residues. The CDR3 nucleotides are TGCAGCGGGGCCCAAGAGACCCAGTACTTC. Encoded protein: CSGAQETQYF.

The gene calls are TRBV7-9 and TRBJ2-7, with no clear D. V was pared by 3 bases and J by 1 base, with 13 bases between. CDR3 length: 15 residues. Germline loops: CDR1 SEHNR, CDR2 FQNEAQ (reference sequence). The CDR3 region has the DNA TGTGCCAGCAGCTTTTCGTATGGAATTTCCTACGAGCAGTACTTC. Its protein is CASSFSYGISYEQYF.

The chain is built from TRBV6-5 and TRBJ2-7; D tentatively reads TRBD1 or TRBD2 (5 bases each). Trimming left V 5 bases short and J 3 bases short, with 17 bases between. This CDR3 comprises 15 residues. From germline, CDR1 is MNHEY and CDR2 SVGAGI. The CDR3 spells CASSPYKQGVYEQYF. DNA of the CDR3: TGTGCCAGCAGTCCATATAAGCAGGGAGTCTACGAGCAGTACTTC.

This clone was picked up a small number of times. CDR3 amino acids: CASIPGFNQPQHF. The CDR3 nucleotides read TGTGCCAGCATTCCGGGATTCAATCAGCCCCAGCATTTT. This chain links TRBV2 with TRBJ1-5; D gene uncertain. The CDR3 contains 13 residues. Germline-derived CDR1 and CDR2 are SNHLY and FYNNEI. The V end was cut by 7 bases, the J end by 3 bases, with 10 bases between.

This clone showed up just a few times. V is TRBV6-5 and J is TRBJ1-5; 8 bases are a match to TRBD1. This CDR3 has 14 amino acids. The trim removed 6 bases at V and 2 bases at J, leaving 3 bases unmatched. CDR1 is MNHEY, CDR2 SVGAGI, per germline. The CDR3 DNA is TGTGCCAGCAGAGCGGACAGGGGCAATCAGCCCCAGCATTTT. Its protein is CASRADRGNQPQHF.

The V call is TRBV9, the J call TRBJ2-7; 12 nucleotides align to TRBD1. The CDR3 is 14 amino acids. V was pared by 0 bases and J by 6 bases, with 1 base of the junction left unmatched. Per germline, CDR1 SGDLS and CDR2 YYNGEE. In DNA, the CDR3 is TGTGCCAGCAGCGTAGGGGACAGGGGGCGCGAGCAGTACTTC. This sequence encodes CASSVGDRGREQYF.

This clone has a count of ten or more. This chain joins TRBV5-1 and TRBJ1-6; no clear D. Germline CDR1 and CDR2: SGHRS and YFSETQ. The V and J ends lost 1 base and 8 bases respectively, with 4 bases between them. The CDR3 loop spans 12 amino acids. The CDR3 sequence: CASSLRDSPLHF. The CDR3 region has the DNA TGCGCCAGCAGCTTGCGGGATTCACCCCTCCACTTT.

The chain combines TRBV28 with TRBJ1-2, with no clear D. The CDR3 extends over 11 amino acids. Trimming removed 7 bases at V and 4 bases at J, with 7 bases between. Germline CDR1 MDHEN, CDR2 SYDVKM. CDR3 loop: CASMALYGYTF. CDR3 nucleotides: TGTGCCAGCATGGCTCTCTATGGCTACACCTTC.

V is TRBV5-8 and J is TRBJ2-2; TRBD2 might be the D (6 bases). The CDR3 loop spans 13 amino acids. Trimming cost V 6 bases and J 1 base, with 7 bases left between them. Germline V gene lookup returns CDR1 SGHTS and CDR2 YDEGEE. CDR3 residues: CASTRGNTGELFF. The CDR3 bases are TGTGCCAGCACGCGGGGGAACACCGGGGAGCTGTTTTTT. Full variable domain (missing parts from reference TRBV5-8 and TRBJ2-2): EAGVTQSPTHLIKTRGQQATLRCSPISGHTSVYWYQQALGLGLQFLLWYDEGEERNRGNFPPRFSGRQFPNYSSELNVNALELEDSALYLCASTRGNTGELFFGEGSRLTVL.

DNA for the CDR3: TGTGCCAGCAGCCCCAGTCCCCTAGGGCGAGAGACCCAGTACTTC. Amino acid sequence: CASSPSPLGRETQYF. The rearrangement uses TRBV9 and TRBJ2-5; D gene unclear. Per germline, CDR1 SGDLS and CDR2 YYNGEE. The CDR3 is made up of 15 amino acids. V was trimmed by 4 bases and J by 4 bases, leaving 17 bases between them.

V usage is TRBV30 and J usage is TRBJ2-7; D possibly corresponds to TRBD2 (6 bases). This CDR3 is built from 14 residues. Germline-derived CDR1 and CDR2 are GTSNPN and SVGIG (reference sequence). Trimming removed 1 base at V and 0 bases at J, with 10 bases between. The CDR3 is CAWSAGGPSYEQYF. As DNA, the CDR3 is TGTGCCTGGAGTGCTGGAGGGCCCTCCTACGAGCAGTACTTC.

The chain joins TRBV7-2 to TRBJ2-3; 8 bases fit TRBD1. The germline gives CDR1 SGHTA, CDR2 FQGNSA. V trimming: 6 bases; J trimming: 0 bases; junction bases outside the gene matches: 5. The CDR3 is 15 amino acids. CDR3 amino acids: CASSFNRGSTDTQYF. CDR3 bases: TGTGCCAGCAGTTTTAACAGGGGGAGCACAGATACGCAGTATTTT.

V is TRBV11-2 and J is TRBJ2-5, with D unclear. Between the trimmed V and J ends, which lost 2 bases and 1 base, there was a span of 8 bases. This CDR3 has 14 amino acids. Germline V lookup: CDR1 SGHAT, CDR2 FQNNGV. The CDR3 nucleotides are TGTGCCAGCAGCTTACGCACTTTCCAAGAGACCCAGTACTTC. Translated: CASSLRTFQETQYF.

This chain connects TRBV19 to TRBJ2-1, with a tentative D call TRBD2 (7 bases). The germline CDR1 and CDR2 sequences are LNHDA and SQIVND (reference sequence). This CDR3 comprises 14 residues. Trimming took off 3 bases at V and 10 bases at J, with 16 bases between the two ends. The CDR3 DNA follows: TGTGCCAGTAGTATTATTTTTTCGGGGGGCGAGCAGTTCTTC. This translates into CASSIIFSGGEQFF.

The genes are TRBV30 and TRBJ2-1, with a weak D call TRBD2 (5 bases). The V end lost 2 bases, the J end lost 8 bases, and 10 bases lay between the germline ends. The V gene's germline CDR1 is GTSNPN and CDR2 SVGIG (reference sequence). The CDR3 has 12 amino acids. The CDR3, as DNA: TGTGCCTGGAGTCCAATCGGGGATGAGCAGTTCTTC. Its translation is CAWSPIGDEQFF.

The table lists this clone with a count of one. This rearrangement joins TRBV9 to TRBJ2-7; 8 nucleotides match TRBD1. Germline lookup yields CDR1 SGDLS and CDR2 YYNGEE. V dropped 0 bases and J dropped 3; count of bases not matched to a gene: 8. The CDR3 spans 16 residues. CDR3 region: CASSVGSGGSLYEQYF. The CDR3 nucleotides read TGTGCCAGCAGCGTAGGGTCAGGGGGCTCCCTCTACGAGCAGTACTTC.

The CDR3 loop is CASSSSPRGVDEKLFF. As DNA, the CDR3 is TGTGCCAGCAGCTCTAGTCCCAGGGGGGTGGACGAAAAACTGTTTTTT. This rearrangement joins TRBV11-2 to TRBJ1-4; 7 positions match TRBD1. Germline trimming cut 4 bases from V and 8 bases from J; bases unmatched to any gene: 13. Germline assignment: CDR1 SGHAT and CDR2 FQNNGV. The CDR3 length is 16 residues.

This clone was counted between two and nine times. The chain couples TRBV7-9 to TRBJ2-1, with 10 bases that match TRBD2. The CDR3 has 15 residues. V shed 6 bases and J 7 bases; nucleotides not matched to a gene: 9. The germline CDR1 and CDR2 sequences are SEHNR and FQNEAQ (reference sequence). CDR3 in DNA: TGTGCCAGCAGTCCACCAGCGGGGGGGAAGAATGAGCAGTTCTTC. Translation: CASSPPAGGKNEQFF.

CDR3 sequence (DNA): TGTGCCAGCAGCGTCTTATCACTTCGCGGGGAGCTGTTTTTT. The encoded protein is CASSVLSLRGELFF. The chain uses TRBV9 and TRBJ2-2; D remains ambiguous. Per the germline V gene, CDR1 is SGDLS and CDR2 is YYNGEE. Trimming removed 2 bases at V and 7 bases at J, with 12 bases between. This CDR3 is built from 14 residues.

This clone came up a few times. In DNA, the CDR3 is TGTGCCTGGAGTCCACTACAGGGATGGGACACTGAAGCTTTCTTT. It encodes CAWSPLQGWDTEAFF. The gene calls are TRBV30 and TRBJ1-1, with a weak D call TRBD1 (6 bases). With 2 bases removed from V and 3 bases from J, the gap between germline ends came to 16 bases. Germline assignment: CDR1 GTSNPN and CDR2 SVGIG (reference sequence). The CDR3 is 15 residues long.

J is TRBJ1-2 and V is TRBV7-2; D not certain. Trimming removed 1 base at V and 0 bases at J, with 12 bases between. This CDR3 contains 16 residues. Germline values: CDR1 SGHTA, CDR2 FQGNSA. The CDR3, as DNA: TGTGCCAGCAGCTTAGGAATCGGCCAGCCTAACTATGGCTACACCTTC. Protein: CASSLGIGQPNYGYTF. Full variable domain (remainder filled in from reference TRBV7-2 and TRBJ1-2): GAGVSQSPSNKVTEKGKDVELRCDPISGHTALYWYRQSLGQGLEFLIYFQGNSAPDKSGLPSDRFSAERTGGSVSTLTIQRTQQEDSAVYLCASSLGIGQPNYGYTFGSGTRLTVV.

The CDR3 DNA follows: TGCGCCAGCAGCGGACCGGGGGCGGGGGACGAGCAGTACTTC. It specifies CASSGPGAGDEQYF. This rearrangement joins TRBV5-1 to TRBJ2-7; the D gene is possibly TRBD2 (7 bases). V was pared by 4 bases and J by 5 bases, with 16 bases between. Germline V CDR1 and CDR2: SGHRS, YFSETQ. The CDR3 totals 14 residues.

The rearrangement links TRBV30 to TRBJ2-2; D unresolved. CDR3 length equals 12 residues. Germline CDR1 GTSNPN, CDR2 SVGIG (reference sequence). V dropped 4 bases and J dropped 6 bases, with 9 bases sitting between them. This chain's CDR3 is CAWKAGAGELFF. CDR3 DNA: TGTGCCTGGAAGGCTGGGGCCGGGGAGCTGTTTTTT.